These T cell receptor beta chains were read from a single sample in a study of OX40 agonist ivuxolimab in advanced cancers. TCRdb keeps only in-frame clones here, not all; method: immunoSEQ multiplex PCR. The top ten clones hold around 0.72% of a sample with about 100,000 clones, approximately 90% of them seen once. The sample in question was CD4+ or CD8+ T cells sorted from blood, obtained in a trial of the OX40 agonist ivuxolimab. The receptors originated from an adult with an advanced solid tumor such as melanoma, head and neck, liver or kidney cancer. CDR3s include the opening cysteine and the closing phenylalanine or tryptophan.

j_call v_call cdr3_aa
TRBJ1-6 TRBV30 CAWSVTTGDSPLHF
TRBJ2-3 TRBV7-9 CASSFGLSTDTQYF
TRBJ2-2 TRBV2 CASSEESPSTGELFF
TRBJ1-2 TRBV10-2 CASREQGTPYGYTF
TRBJ1-1 TRBV7-9 CASSRDGNTEAFF
TRBJ1-4 TRBV7-6 CASSTAPATNEKLFF
TRBJ2-7 TRBV10-3 CAISDPNSGAEGQYF
TRBJ2-5 TRBV29-1 CSVRSRGSEETQYF
TRBJ2-7 TRBV18 CASSQRGVYSSYEQYF
TRBJ2-7 TRBV7-2 CASSLAAGGNEQYF
TRBJ1-5 TRBV5-4 CASSLDRREIQPQHF
TRBJ1-1 TRBV7-9 CASRRQGNTEAFF
TRBJ1-1 TRBV10-3 CAISQTGNTEAFF
TRBJ2-7 TRBV28 CASSYPGTGFEQYF
TRBJ2-1 TRBV9 CASSPLSNEQFF
TRBJ2-3 TRBV5-1 CASSPGRQGRTDTQYF
TRBJ1-4 TRBV4-1 CASSQMRAFATNEKLFF
TRBJ2-1 TRBV6-5 CASATTWNEQFF
TRBJ1-5 TRBV11-2 CASSLGDTEGQPQHF